This TCR beta chain appears in the sequencing data of a study of radiation and T cells in renal cell carcinoma. The treatment was: 15 Gy SBRT to primary tumor, nephrectomy 4 weeks later. As concerns this clone: Antigen unknown.

Libraries were prepared by immunoSEQ multiplex PCR; TCRdb keeps only in-frame clonotypes and omits some of them. The profile covers about 20,000 clones, with 45% to 50% appearing a single time and approximately 16% taken by the ten largest. Study observations and caveats: Sampling covered only approximately 1 g of each tumor.

The CDR3 loop spans 14 amino acids. V shed 7 bases and J shed 0 bases, with 9 bases lying between them. Germline lookup yields CDR1 MNHEY and CDR2 SVGAGI. This clonotype originated in a woman in her forties or fifties with renal cell carcinoma. Sample: tumor tissue, taken from a patient whose treatment included radiotherapy and nephrectomy. The rearrangement uses TRBV6-5 and TRBJ2-2; TRBD1 might be the D (6 bases). The CDR3 region has the DNA TGTGCCAGCAAACGGACAGCGAACACCGGGGAGCTGTTTTTT. Residues: CASKRTANTGELFF.